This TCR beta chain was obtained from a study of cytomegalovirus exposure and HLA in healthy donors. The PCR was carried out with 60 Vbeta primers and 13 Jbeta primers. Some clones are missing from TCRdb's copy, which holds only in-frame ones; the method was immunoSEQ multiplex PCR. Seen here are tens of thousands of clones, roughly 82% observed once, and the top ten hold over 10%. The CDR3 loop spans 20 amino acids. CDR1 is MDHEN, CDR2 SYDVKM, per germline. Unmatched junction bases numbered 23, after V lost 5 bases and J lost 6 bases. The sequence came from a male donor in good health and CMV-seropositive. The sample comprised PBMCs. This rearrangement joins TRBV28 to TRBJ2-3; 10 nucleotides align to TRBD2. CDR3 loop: CASSLSRLAGVRSGMDTQYF. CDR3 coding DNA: TGTGCCAGCAGTCTCTCCCGGCTAGCGGGAGTTCGTTCGGGGATGGATACGCAGTATTTT.